One sample yielded the 27 T cell receptor beta chains listed below, sequenced in a study of vaccination effects on CD4 cells after COVID-19. The protocol was immunoSEQ multiplex PCR, while the TCRdb copy is restricted to in-frame clones and leaves out a portion. Of approximately 70,000 clones listed, approximately 75% are singletons. No antigens are known for them. Sequencing followed a ViraFEST assay step that expanded antigen-specific CD4+ T cells with viral peptide pools. When less than 11 days of culture had elapsed, CD4+ T cells were isolated. In the vaccine recipients, nucleocapsid antibodies were negative and there was no prior SARS-CoV-2 infection. The material was CD4+ T cells from PBMCs cultured with HCoV-NL63 spike peptides, obtained before COVID-19 vaccination. The receptors come from a human donor who received a COVID-19 vaccine.

This clone has only a few counts. The genes are TRBV21-1 and TRBJ2-7; TRBD1 is the table's D call, not checked against the DNA. TRBV21-1 is flagged as a pseudogene. The CDR3 has 13 residues. The CDR3 nucleotides read TGTGCCAGCAGCACACAGGGCTCCTACGAGCAGTACGTC. Translating gives CASSTQGSYEQYV.

The rearrangement joins TRBV5-1 to TRBJ1-2; TRBD1 matches 10 bases. The junction had 7 bases not matched to a gene; V was cut back by 7 bases and J by 4 bases. From germline, CDR1 is SGHRS and CDR2 YFSETQ. The CDR3 is made up of 14 amino acids. CDR3 sequence reads: CASQPGQGTYGYTF. For the CDR3, the DNA is TGCGCCAGCCAACCGGGACAGGGGACCTATGGCTACACCTTC.

The chain has TRBV11-2 and TRBJ1-4; D uncertain. Germline V gene sequence: CDR1 SGHAT, CDR2 FQNNGV. This CDR3 has 13 amino acids. With 3 bases removed from V and 4 bases from J, the gap between germline ends came to 6 bases. CDR3 amino acids: CASSLGINEKLFF. The CDR3 bases are TGTGCCAGCAGCTTGGGAATTAATGAAAAACTGTTTTTT.

The chain has TRBV7-2 and TRBJ2-6, with D uncertain. Germline CDR1 and CDR2: SGHTA and FQGNSA. This CDR3 is 16 amino acids long. Trimming stripped 4 bases from V and 1 base from J, with 11 bases between. The CDR3 loop is CASSSSLVSGANVLTF. DNA of the CDR3: TGTGCCAGCAGCTCGTCGTTGGTGTCTGGGGCCAACGTCCTGACTTTC.

The chain employs TRBV3-1 (or the pseudogene TRBV3-2) and TRBJ1-5; tentative D call: TRBD1 (6 bases). CDR1 and CDR2 (germline): LGHDT, YNNKEL (reference sequence). V was trimmed by 4 bases and J by 9 bases, leaving 13 bases between them. The CDR3 runs to 13 residues. CDR3 sequence: CASSRQVQGPQHF. For the CDR3, the DNA is TGTGCCAGCAGCCGACAGGTTCAGGGGCCCCAGCATTTT.

The chain is built from TRBV15 and TRBJ1-2, with D perhaps TRBD1 (5 bases). CDR3 size: 13 residues. CDR1 LNHNV and CDR2 YYDKDF come from the germline V gene (reference sequence). Trimming removed 1 base at V and 5 bases at J, with 8 bases between. CDR3 bases: TGTGCCACCAGCAGAGTCGGGGGGTATGGCTACACCTTC. Translating it yields CATSRVGGYGYTF.

The V call is TRBV6-5, the J call TRBJ2-2; D gene ambiguous. The CDR3 sequence is 15 residues long. Germline lookup yields CDR1 MNHEY and CDR2 SVGAGI. The V end lost 5 bases, the J end lost 4 bases, and 14 bases lay between the germline ends. The CDR3 spells CASSPDPFSTGELFF. In DNA form, the CDR3 reads TGTGCCAGCAGTCCGGACCCCTTCTCCACCGGGGAGCTGTTTTTT.

The chain is built from TRBV27 and TRBJ2-2; no clear D. V was clipped by 7 bases and J by 4 bases, with 10 bases between them. The CDR3 has 13 residues. Germline CDR1 is MNHEY and CDR2 is SMNVEV (reference sequence). As DNA, the CDR3 is TGTGCCAGCACCTTTAGGAGCACCGGGGAGCTGTTTTTT. This gives the protein CASTFRSTGELFF.

This clone has just one count. This chain links TRBV4-2 with TRBJ2-3; TRBD2 matches 9 bases. Germline assignment: CDR1 LGHNA and CDR2 YNFKEQ. CDR3 length: 16 amino acids. V shed 1 base, J shed 3 bases, and the junction held 5 bases outside the gene matches. CDR3 region: CASSQGSGGGTDTQYF. CDR3 in DNA: TGTGCCAGCAGCCAAGGTAGCGGGGGAGGAACAGATACGCAGTATTTT.

A few counts support this clone. The CDR3 bases are TGTGCCAGCTCACCAGGGGGCAATCAGCCCCAGCATTTT. This translates into CASSPGGNQPQHF. The V gene is TRBV18, the J gene TRBJ1-5, with D unresolved. Germline values: CDR1 KGHSH, CDR2 LQKENI. CDR3 length equals 13 residues. V lost 2 bases to trimming and J lost 2 bases, with 4 bases between them.

V is TRBV10-2 and J is TRBJ2-6; D gene ambiguous. The V and J ends lost 11 bases and 0 bases respectively, with 20 bases between them. Per germline, CDR1 WSHSY and CDR2 SAAADI. The length of the CDR3 is 17 residues. The CDR3 DNA is TGCGCCGGAAGAACCAGGAACAAAAGCTCTGGGGCCAACGTCCTGACTTTC. Its protein is CAGRTRNKSSGANVLTF.

This rearrangement joins TRBV15 to TRBJ1-2; D is possibly TRBD1 (5 bases). Germline V gives CDR1 LNHNV, CDR2 YYDKDF (reference sequence). Trimming took 0 bases from V and 0 from J, leaving 8 bases between them. This CDR3 region has 15 residues. The CDR3, as DNA: TGTGCCACCAGCAGAGATGGGGGTTCTAACTATGGCTACACCTTC. It codes for CATSRDGGSNYGYTF.

This chain links TRBV3-1 (or the pseudogene TRBV3-2) with TRBJ2-5, with 15 bases that match TRBD2. Trimming removed 2 bases from V and 4 bases from J; junction bases left unmatched: 11. The germline V gene has CDR1 LGHDT and CDR2 YNNKEL (reference sequence). The CDR3 runs to 19 residues. The DNA for the CDR3 is TGTGCCAGCAGCCAAATCAGGACTAGCGGGGGGGCGAGTCTAGAGACCCAGTACTTC. Its translation: CASSQIRTSGGASLETQYF.

The V call is TRBV14, the J call TRBJ2-2; TRBD2 agrees at 10 bases. V shed 0 bases and J 5 bases; nucleotides not matched to a gene: 0. The CDR3 runs to 15 residues. Germline V gene lookup returns CDR1 SGHDN and CDR2 FVKESK. CDR3 in DNA: TGTGCCAGCAGCCAAGAACTAGCGGGGACCGGGGAGCTGTTTTTT. It yields the protein CASSQELAGTGELFF. The whole variable domain, remainder taken from reference TRBV14 and TRBJ2-2, is EAGVTQFPSHSVIEKGQTVTLRCDPISGHDNLYWYRRVMGKEIKFLLHFVKESKQDESGMPNNRFLAERTGGTYSTLKVQPAELEDSGVYFCASSQELAGTGELFFGEGSRLTVL.

V usage is TRBV11-3 and J usage is TRBJ2-3; D remains ambiguous. Trimming left V 1 base short and J 4 bases short, with 3 bases between. Per germline, CDR1 SGHNT and CDR2 YENEEA. The CDR3 runs 12 residues. The CDR3 loop reads CASSLGSDTQYF. CDR3 nucleotide sequence: TGTGCCAGCAGCTTAGGTTCAGATACGCAGTATTTT.

The rearrangement uses TRBV21-1 and TRBJ2-7; the table's D gene call, TRBD1, was not cross checked with the DNA. TRBV21-1 counts as a pseudogene. The CDR3 loop spans 16 amino acids. DNA of the CDR3: TGTGCCAGCAGCAAAAATGGGGACAGGGTCTTACCCGAGCAGTACGTC. Encoded protein: CASSKNGDRVLPEQYV.

This clone was counted a few times. The germline gene is not matched at one end of the junction; a read error may be the cause. V gene TRBV6-2 or TRBV6-3 combines with J gene TRBJ1-6; D unclear. In germline, CDR1 is MNHEY, CDR2 SVGEGT. CDR3 size: 16 residues. The CDR3 protein is CASSYYPGFDNSPLHF. The CDR3 DNA reads TGTGCCAGCAGCTACTACCCGGGATTTGATAATTCACCCCTCCACTTT.

The genes are TRBV7-3 and TRBJ2-1, with D maybe TRBD2 (6 bases). V was pared by 5 bases and J by 1 base, with 18 bases between. Germline V CDR1 and CDR2: SGHTA, FQGTGA. The CDR3 contains 17 residues. The CDR3 bases are TGTGCCAGCAGCAGGAGGGCCCTGGCGGTATCCTACAATGAGCAGTTCTTC. Amino acids: CASSRRALAVSYNEQFF.

V is TRBV6-1 and J is TRBJ1-2, with no clear D. V lost 0 bases, J lost 0 bases, and 5 bases lay in between. There are 14 residues in the CDR3. Germline V gene lookup returns CDR1 MNHNS and CDR2 SASEGT. The DNA of the CDR3 is TGTGCCAGCAGTGAAGCTGGCACTAACTATGGCTACACCTTC. Its translation is CASSEAGTNYGYTF.

This chain joins TRBV5-1 and TRBJ1-1; TRBD1 matches at 7 bases. Trimming took 3 bases from V and 4 from J; bases not matched to a gene: 6. Germline V gene data show CDR1 as SGHRS and CDR2 as YFSETQ. CDR3 length equals 14 residues. This CDR3 reads CASSSGRGSTEAFF. Here the CDR3 DNA reads TGCGCCAGCAGCTCCGGCAGGGGGAGCACTGAAGCTTTCTTT.

The chain is built from TRBV15 and TRBJ1-2; D gene uncertain. Per the germline V gene, CDR1 is LNHNV and CDR2 is YYDKDF (reference sequence). Trimming pared 0 bases from V and 5 bases from J, leaving 7 bases between. This CDR3 contains 13 residues. The CDR3 sequence: CATSRDLEYGYTF. The CDR3, as DNA: TGTGCCACCAGCAGAGATCTTGAGTATGGCTACACCTTC.

The chain is built from TRBV2 and TRBJ2-7; D remains unclear. The V end was cut by 5 bases, the J end by 7 bases, with 21 bases between. The germline CDR1 and CDR2 sequences are SNHLY and FYNNEI. CDR3 size: 15 residues. The CDR3 DNA sequence: TGTGCCAGCAGTCCTAACCCGGGCCTGGCCGCGGAGCAGTACGTC. Protein sequence: CASSPNPGLAAEQYV.

The rearrangement uses TRBV25-1 and TRBJ2-5, with 8 bases lining up with TRBD1. The CDR3 is 16 amino acids. V gave up 5 bases and J gave up 1 base; unmatched junction bases: 9. CDR1 is MGHDK and CDR2 is SYGVNS in the germline V gene. CDR3 region: CASSFATGAVQETQYF. CDR3 nucleotides: TGTGCCAGCAGTTTCGCGACAGGGGCCGTCCAAGAGACCCAGTACTTC.

This chain uses TRBV25-1 with TRBJ2-5; D may correspond to TRBD1 or TRBD2 (5 bases each). V was pared by 6 bases and J by 5 bases, with 13 bases between. This CDR3 region has 13 residues. Germline-derived CDR1 and CDR2 are MGHDK and SYGVNS. CDR3 loop: CASREGSAETQYF. The DNA of the CDR3 is TGTGCCAGCAGAGAGGGGTCGGCGGAGACCCAGTACTTC.

This clone turned up a few times. The rearrangement uses TRBV19 and TRBJ1-2, with D hard to call. V was cut by 6 bases and J by 4 bases, with 15 bases left in between. This CDR3 comprises 14 residues. The germline V gene has CDR1 LNHDA and CDR2 SQIVND (reference sequence). CDR3 DNA: TGTGCCAGTAGGCCTCGGGGAATGGGCTATGGCTACACCTTC. Its translation is CASRPRGMGYGYTF. Based on the CDR3 plus reference TRBV19 and TRBJ1-2, the full variable domain is DGGITQSPKYLFRKEGQNVTLSCEQNLNHDAMYWYRQDPGQGLRLIYYSQIVNDFQKGDIAEGYSVSREKKESFPLTVTSAQKNPTAFYLCASRPRGMGYGYTFGSGTRLTVV.

The chain joins TRBV24-1 to TRBJ1-5; D is ambiguous. The CDR3 consists of 16 residues. Looked up from germline, CDR1 is KGHDR and CDR2 is SFDVKD. V lost 3 bases to trimming and J lost 0 bases, with 11 bases between them. CDR3 coding DNA: TGTGCCACCAGTGATCCGTCCACAGATAGCAATCAGCCCCAGCATTTT. Amino acids: CATSDPSTDSNQPQHF.

The rearrangement links TRBV7-3 to TRBJ2-3, with TRBD1 as a possible D gene (6 bases). The germline V gene has CDR1 SGHTA and CDR2 FQGTGA. Trimming took 4 bases from V and 4 from J, leaving 15 bases between them. The CDR3 extends over 15 amino acids. The CDR3 DNA is TGTGCCAGCAGCTCTACAGGGCTTCGAGCAGATACGCAGTATTTT. Translation: CASSSTGLRADTQYF.